This is a list of T cell receptor beta chains from one sample in a study of CD8+ T cells in alopecia areata. Using immunoSEQ multiplex PCR, the repertoire was profiled, and TCRdb retains in-frame clones only, with some absent. The sample has roughly 97,000 clones, roughly 41% seen once. Sequenced sample: CD4+ T cells sorted from blood. The receptors originated from a human donor with alopecia areata. Each CDR3 is given with its conserved first and last residue. A D gene is named only where the DNA matches it firmly. Clone size, where shown, is once, few, many, or a class for clones that have expanded.

j_call v_call clone_size d_call cdr3_aa cdr3_nt
TRBJ2-2 TRBV6-5 NA NA CASRPTNTGELFF TGTGCCAGCAGACCAACGAACACCGGGGAGCTGTTTTTT
TRBJ2-3 TRBV28 few NA CASSPPPGVWTDTQYF TGTGCCAGCAGCCCCCCCCCGGGGGTATGGACAGATACGCAGTATTTT
TRBJ2-3 TRBV6-4 NA NA CATSPHGKVTQYF TGTGCCACCTCACCCCACGGGAAGGTTACGCAGTATTTT
TRBJ2-7 TRBV30 NA TRBD2 CASLLASYEQYF TGTGCCTCGTTACTAGCGAGCTACGAGCAGTACTTC
TRBJ2-5 TRBV5-1 NA NA CASSLTAAKETQYF TGCGCCAGCAGCTTGACGGCAGCAAAAGAGACCCAGTACTTC
TRBJ2-6 TRBV7-9 few NA CASSKDSSGANVLTF TGTGCCAGCAGCAAGGACAGCTCTGGGGCCAACGTCCTGACTTTC
TRBJ2-3 TRBV23-1 few NA CASSHLGTDTQYF TGCGCCAGCAGTCATCTAGGCACAGATACGCAGTATTTT
TRBJ1-1 TRBV29-1 NA NA CSVDNTEAFF TGCAGCGTGGATAACACTGAAGCTTTCTTT
TRBJ2-7 TRBV5-4 NA TRBD2 CASSFGLAGGVYEQYF TGTGCCAGCAGCTTCGGTCTAGCGGGAGGGGTGTACGAGCAGTACTTC
TRBJ2-3 TRBV23-1 few NA CASSPRNPTDTQYF TGCGCCAGCAGTCCCCGAAACCCAACAGATACGCAGTATTTT
TRBJ2-3 TRBV5-4 NA TRBD2 CASSLGGLAATDTQYF TGTGCCAGCAGCTTGGGAGGACTAGCGGCCACAGATACGCAGTATTTT